The rows below give T cell receptor beta chains drawn from one sample of a study of OX40 agonist ivuxolimab in advanced cancers. Data came from immunoSEQ multiplex PCR; TCRdb stores just in-frame clones and leaves some out. The sample lists fewer than 80,000 clones, roughly nine tenths occurring once. The specimen was CD4+ or CD8+ T cells sorted from blood, collected in a trial of the OX40 agonist ivuxolimab. The receptors come from an adult with an advanced solid tumor such as melanoma, head and neck, liver or kidney cancer. Both conserved end residues are part of each CDR3. The D gene is left open where the match is weak. Some rows mark clone size as missing; the rest say once, few, many or name a class of expanded clone.

CDR3: CASTPRGRNTEAFF
DNA: TGTGCCAGCACGCCCCGGGGGCGAAACACTGAAGCTTTCTTT
V: TRBV28
D: NA
length: 14
J: TRBJ1-1
size: NA

CDR3: CASSPTHADQPQHF
DNA: TGTGCCAGCAGCCCCACCCATGCCGATCAGCCCCAGCATTTT
V: TRBV7-9
D: NA
length: 14
J: TRBJ1-5
size: NA

CDR3: CASGPFEQYF
DNA: TGTGCCAGCGGGCCGTTCGAGCAGTACTTC
V: TRBV6-1
D: NA
length: 10
J: TRBJ2-7
size: NA

CDR3: CASSYHRVGGYTF
DNA: TGTGCCAGCAGTTATCATAGGGTTGGCGGCTACACCTTC
V: TRBV6-5
D: NA
length: 13
J: TRBJ1-2
size: NA

CDR3: CASSALTGLYQPQHF
DNA: TGTGCCAGCAGCGCCCTGACAGGTCTCTATCAGCCCCAGCATTTT
V: TRBV5-6
D: NA
length: 15
J: TRBJ1-5
size: NA

CDR3: CASSSTFGGQPQHF
DNA: TGCGCCAGCAGCTCAACATTCGGTGGACAGCCCCAGCATTTT
V: TRBV5-1
D: NA
length: 14
J: TRBJ1-5
size: NA

CDR3: CASSWVSNTGELFF
DNA: TGTGCCAGCAGTTGGGTTTCGAACACCGGGGAGCTGTTTTTT
V: TRBV6-5
D: NA
length: 14
J: TRBJ2-2
size: NA

CDR3: CASSYSIGLDGYTF
DNA: TGTGCCAGCAGTTACTCGATTGGGTTGGATGGCTACACCTTC
V: TRBV6-5
D: NA
length: 14
J: TRBJ1-2
size: NA

CDR3: CASSIDMGRQKLFF
DNA: TGTGCCAGTAGTATAGATATGGGGAGGCAAAAACTGTTTTTT
V: TRBV19
D: NA
length: 14
J: TRBJ1-4
size: NA

CDR3: CASSLRGNEAFF
DNA: TGTGCCAGCAGTTTACGGGGAAATGAAGCTTTCTTT
V: TRBV28
D: NA
length: 12
J: TRBJ1-1
size: NA

CDR3: CASSYSTAEAYEQYF
DNA: TGTGCCAGCAGTTACTCTACAGCCGAAGCGTACGAGCAGTACTTC
V: TRBV6-5
D: NA
length: 15
J: TRBJ2-7
size: NA

CDR3: CAIGGHNTEAFF
DNA: TGTGCCATCGGGGGACATAACACTGAAGCTTTCTTT
V: TRBV10-3
D: NA
length: 12
J: TRBJ1-1
size: NA

CDR3: CASSYLTGDTLEQYF
DNA: TGTGCCAGCAGTTACCTGACAGGGGACACCCTCGAGCAGTACTTC
V: TRBV28
D: TRBD1
length: 15
J: TRBJ2-7
size: NA

CDR3: CASSLQGSNQPQHF
DNA: TGTGCCAGCAGCTTACAGGGTAGCAATCAGCCCCAGCATTTT
V: TRBV27
D: NA
length: 14
J: TRBJ1-5
size: NA

CDR3: CASGSRVASYNEQFF
DNA: TGTGCCAGCGGATCCAGGGTAGCGTCCTACAATGAGCAGTTCTTC
V: TRBV27
D: NA
length: 15
J: TRBJ2-1
size: NA

CDR3: CASSAGQGLETQYF
DNA: TGTGCCAGCAGTGCGGGACAGGGGTTAGAGACCCAGTACTTC
V: TRBV9
D: TRBD1
length: 14
J: TRBJ2-5
size: NA

CDR3: CASSPLAGRRDYGYTF
DNA: TGTGCCAGCAGTCCCCTCGCGGGCCGTCGGGACTATGGCTACACCTTC
V: TRBV27
D: NA
length: 16
J: TRBJ1-2
size: NA

CDR3: CASSLTSTGELFF
DNA: TGTGCCAGCAGTTTGACTAGTACCGGGGAGCTGTTTTTT
V: TRBV28
D: NA
length: 13
J: TRBJ2-2
size: once

CDR3: CASRTGGTEAFF
DNA: TGTGCCAGCAGGACAGGGGGCACTGAAGCTTTCTTT
V: TRBV25-1
D: TRBD1
length: 12
J: TRBJ1-1
size: NA

CDR3: CATSRANRENTEAFF
DNA: TGTGCCACCAGCAGAGCGAACAGGGAGAACACTGAAGCTTTCTTT
V: TRBV15
D: NA
length: 15
J: TRBJ1-1
size: NA

CDR3: CASSFATGGYGYTF
DNA: TGTGCCAGCAGCTTCGCGACAGGGGGGTACGGCTACACCTTC
V: TRBV5-6
D: TRBD1
length: 14
J: TRBJ1-2
size: NA

CDR3: CASSSNEGGPSYEQYF
DNA: TGTGCCAGCTCGAGCAATGAGGGAGGGCCTTCCTACGAGCAGTACTTC
V: TRBV18
D: TRBD2
length: 16
J: TRBJ2-7
size: NA